Each of the 11 T cell receptor beta chains below was sequenced from the same sample in a study of cytomegalovirus exposure and HLA in healthy donors. 60 Vbeta and 13 Jbeta primers were used in PCR. Here immunoSEQ multiplex PCR was the method, and the copy in TCRdb shows in-frame clones only, minus some. The repertoire consists of about 130,000 clones, with roughly a tenth occurring once and the leading ten covering 4.5% to 5%. The material sequenced was PBMCs. These receptors came from a woman aged 18-29 years in good health and CMV-seropositive.

The chain links TRBV2 to TRBJ2-1, with D perhaps TRBD2 (5 bases). This CDR3 spans 15 amino acids. Germline CDR1 reads SNHLY; CDR2 reads FYNNEI. V gave up 1 base and J gave up 5 bases, with 12 bases separating them. CDR3 coding DNA: TGTGCCAGCAGTGAAGGAGTAGCGCTAAACAATGAGCAGTTCTTC. It translates to CASSEGVALNNEQFF. Supplemented by reference TRBV2 and TRBJ2-1, the full variable domain reads EPEVTQTPSHQVTQMGQEVILRCVPISNHLYFYWYRQILGQKVEFLVSFYNNEISEKSEIFDDQFSVERPDGSNFTLKIRSTKLEDSAMYFCASSEGVALNNEQFFGPGTRLTVL.

This clone appeared a few times. The chain links TRBV7-8 to TRBJ2-7; D is possibly TRBD2 (5 bases). CDR1 is SGHVS and CDR2 is FQNEAQ in the germline V gene. Deletions cut 5 bases from V and 2 bases from J, with 10 bases between. The CDR3 has 13 residues. Here the CDR3 reads CASSTTKTYEQYF. DNA for the CDR3: TGTGCCAGCAGCACGACTAAAACCTACGAGCAGTACTTC.

The chain recombines TRBV11-2 with TRBJ2-1, with 10 bases aligning to TRBD2. Germline values: CDR1 SGHAT, CDR2 FQNNGV. J lost 10 bases, V lost 5 bases, and 11 bases had no gene match. This CDR3 contains 15 residues. CDR3 nucleotides: TGTGCCAGCAGCCGAGACCTAGCGGGGGTTCGAGAGCAGTTCTTC. It is translated as CASSRDLAGVREQFF.

This clone was found a few times. The chain employs TRBV5-1 and TRBJ2-7, with D unclear. CDR3 length: 13 amino acids. Between the trimmed V and J ends, which lost 1 base and 4 bases, there was a span of 9 bases. Germline-derived CDR1 and CDR2 are SGHRS and YFSETQ. In DNA, the CDR3 is TGCGCCAGCAGCTTGAGCGACGATTACGAGCAGTACTTC. This codes for CASSLSDDYEQYF.

There are a few counts of this clone. The chain joins TRBV7-9 to TRBJ2-5, with 14 bases fitting TRBD2. The germline gives CDR1 SEHNR, CDR2 FQNEAQ (reference sequence). The CDR3 spans 19 residues. J was trimmed by 3 bases and V by 5 bases; bases with no gene match: 14. The CDR3 region is CASSSPGLAGEVKEETQYF. The CDR3 DNA reads as TGTGCCAGCAGCAGCCCGGGACTAGCGGGAGAGGTGAAGGAAGAGACCCAGTACTTC.

The rearrangement joins TRBV11-2 to TRBJ2-1, with 13 positions matching TRBD2. Per germline, CDR1 SGHAT and CDR2 FQNNGV. V lost 5 bases and J lost 5; bases outside the gene matches: 9. The CDR3 consists of 17 residues. The CDR3 loop is CASSHGTSGMIDNEQFF. The CDR3 bases are TGTGCCAGCAGCCACGGGACTAGCGGGATGATCGACAATGAGCAGTTCTTC.

The chain carries TRBV19 and TRBJ2-3; D is perhaps TRBD1 (7 bases). V was trimmed by 9 bases and J by 2 bases, leaving 18 bases between them. CDR1 is LNHDA, CDR2 SQIVND, per germline (reference sequence). The CDR3 loop spans 15 amino acids. The CDR3 DNA sequence: TGTGCCAGCCCTCCCGCAGGGGGGCTCACAGATACGCAGTATTTT. Protein sequence: CASPPAGGLTDTQYF.

This clone was observed a few times. The chain combines TRBV27 with TRBJ1-4, with D perhaps TRBD1 (6 bases). V was pared by 7 bases and J by 8 bases, with 20 bases between. CDR3 size: 15 residues. The germline V gene encodes CDR1 MNHEY and CDR2 SMNVEV (reference sequence). CDR3 sequence: CASNKQYREGEKLFF. The CDR3 DNA is TGTGCCAGCAACAAACAATACAGGGAAGGGGAAAAACTGTTTTTT.

This chain joins TRBV19 and TRBJ2-7; D is perhaps TRBD2 (5 bases). The V end lost 1 base, the J end lost 2 bases, and 12 bases lay between the germline ends. This CDR3 spans 15 amino acids. CDR1 is LNHDA and CDR2 is SQIVND in the germline V gene (reference sequence). DNA of the CDR3: TGTGCCAGTAGTATAGGGACTTTTGGGACCTACGAGCAGTACTTC. Translated, it gives CASSIGTFGTYEQYF.

This clone has just a few counts. The chain has TRBV30 and TRBJ2-1, with TRBD1 identical over 7 bases. The germline CDR1 and CDR2 sequences are GTSNPN and SVGIG (reference sequence). The CDR3 runs to 12 residues. The junction had 9 bases not matched to a gene; V was cut back by 7 bases and J by 9 bases. The CDR3 DNA reads as TGTGCCTTCCAGGGGGAGTGGGGTGAGCAGTTCTTC. Its translation: CAFQGEWGEQFF.

The genes are TRBV5-1 and TRBJ1-4, with D possibly TRBD1 on 5 matching bases. Trimming shortened V by 0 bases and J by 0 bases, and 9 bases separated the two germline ends. The CDR3 has 16 amino acids. The germline CDR1 and CDR2 sequences are SGHRS and YFSETQ. The DNA of the CDR3 is TGCGCCAGCAGCTTGGTGGGGGGAACAACTAATGAAAAACTGTTTTTT. It encodes CASSLVGGTTNEKLFF.